This T cell receptor (beta chain) derives from a study of CD8+ T cells in alopecia areata. The germline CDR1 and CDR2 sequences are MNHEY and SVGAGI. Germline trimming cut 8 bases from V and 4 bases from J; bases unmatched to any gene: 13. CDR3 size: 15 residues. Sequencing used cDNA as its template, made by extracting RNA and reverse transcribing it. The assay was immunoSEQ multiplex PCR, and TCRdb's table has in-frame clones only and misses some. Among 200,000 or so clones listed, around two fifths were seen once. Treatment described: oral pan-JAK inhibitor, 5-10 mg twice daily. The TCR originated in a human donor with alopecia areata. The specimen was CD4+ T cells sorted from blood, collected between weeks 30 and 35, from a patient treated with tofacitinib. The chain is built from TRBV6-5 and TRBJ1-2; the match to TRBD1 covers 7 bases. CDR3 in amino acids: CASLREARGGYGYTF. As DNA, the CDR3 is TGTGCCAGCCTGAGAGAGGCCAGGGGGGGCTATGGCTACACCTTC.